This T cell receptor beta chain was sequenced for a study of Tregs in tolerant kidney transplant recipients. A word on this clone: Its antigen is undetermined.

Recipients received nonmyeloablative bone marrow transplants from related graft donors, with transient mixed chimerism. Thawed PBMCs were FACS-sorted into unstimulated CD4+CD25+CD127- regulatory T cells, CD4+CD25- non-regulatory cells, CD4 and CD8 cells. Trimming cost V 5 bases and J 5 bases; bases outside gene matches: 3. The CDR3 extends over 12 amino acids. Notes on the study in general: Expanding Tregs on activated donor B cells appeared to best identify donor-specific TCRbeta clones. Few patients were studied, so findings need validation in larger groups.

Profiled with immunoSEQ multiplex PCR; TCRdb holds only in-frame clones, not every one. Seen here are about 52,000 clones, about 90% observed once, and the top ten hold 15%. The sequence was collected from a human patient who received a combined kidney and bone marrow transplant. A share of the T cells may be of graft donor origin. The chain uses TRBV5-3 and TRBJ2-7; 8 bases map to TRBD1. TRBV5-3 falls under the ORF class, with uncertain function. The sequencing used CD8+ T cells from blood (PBMCs), collected 24 months after the transplant. This chain's CDR3 is CARRDRDHEQYF. The CDR3 DNA is TGTGCCAGAAGGGACAGGGACCACGAGCAGTACTTC.